The 9 T cell receptor beta chains below all came from one sample that was sequenced in a study of CD8 T cells in ankylosing spondylitis. Study-level results: Characteristic, it appeared, of ankylosing spondylitis blood was a TCR beta motif of eight highly homologous variants.

MiXCR was run by TCRdb on the 5' RACE reads, yielding one entry per CDR3 protein. This table holds just under 550,000 distinct CDR3 sequences, about 12% found once. No cognate antigen is known for these TCRs. The specimen was blood, either unsorted or a sorted T cell fraction (not recorded which). Receptors were obtained from a male donor with ankylosing spondylitis.

The gene calls are TRBV2 and TRBJ2-1; D perhaps matches TRBD2 (6 bases). The CDR3 length is 11 residues. CDR1 and CDR2 (germline): SNHLY, FYNNEI. V was trimmed by 10 bases and J by 4 bases, leaving 8 bases between them. The CDR3 DNA is TGTGCCACGGGAGTTTACAATGAGCAGTTCTTC. Translated: CATGVYNEQFF.

The rearrangement joins TRBV19 to TRBJ2-4, with 7 bases matching TRBD1. Per germline, CDR1 LNHDA and CDR2 SQIVND (reference sequence). The CDR3 contains 16 residues. V shed 7 bases and J 0 bases; nucleotides not matched to a gene: 9. CDR3 DNA: TGTGCCAGTAACCCGACAGGGTTTGGAGCCAAAAACATTCAGTACTTC. It specifies CASNPTGFGAKNIQYF.

This clonotype was seen only a few times. The chain recombines TRBV12-3 or TRBV12-4 with TRBJ2-7; TRBD2 aligns across 9 bases. J was trimmed by 4 bases and V by 1 base; bases with no gene match: 5. CDR3 size: 15 residues. CDR3: CASSLGWTSAYEQYF. In DNA, the CDR3 is TGTGCCAGCAGTTTAGGATGGACTAGCGCGTACGAGCAGTACTTC.

The chain couples TRBV12-3 or TRBV12-4 to TRBJ1-1; D is ambiguous. This CDR3 spans 14 amino acids. Trimming took off 5 bases at V and 4 bases at J, with 14 bases between the two ends. CDR3 sequence: CASSPRHAGTEAFF. For the CDR3, the DNA is TGTGCCAGCAGTCCGAGACACGCTGGCACTGAAGCTTTCTTT.

This clonotype has a handful of counts. V usage is TRBV11-2 and J usage is TRBJ1-2, with 8 bases fitting TRBD1. CDR3 length equals 16 residues. Germline CDR1 SGHAT, CDR2 FQNNGV. The trim removed 3 bases at V and 2 bases at J, leaving 8 bases unmatched. For the CDR3, the DNA is TGTGCCAGCAGCTTCTCCCCGGGACAGGAAAACTATGGCTACACCTTC. Translation gives CASSFSPGQENYGYTF.

The gene calls are TRBV5-4 and TRBJ1-2; tentative D call: TRBD1 (5 bases). Germline-derived CDR1 and CDR2 are SGHNT and YYREEE (reference sequence). The CDR3 spans 14 residues. The V end was cut by 2 bases, the J end by 2 bases, with 10 bases between. Here the CDR3 DNA reads TGTGCCAGCAGCTTCGGTGAGGGGAACTATGGCTACACCTTC. It codes for CASSFGEGNYGYTF.

In the case of this clonotype: A junction end diverges from the germline sequence, so it may reflect a read error. This chain connects TRBV5-1 to TRBJ1-1; TRBD1 might be the D (5 bases). Germline CDR1 reads SGHRS; CDR2 reads YFSETQ. The CDR3 totals 13 residues. The CDR3: CASSATGNTEAFF. The CDR3 DNA is TGCGCCAGCAGCGCTACAGGAAACACTGAAGCCTTCTTT.

The chain links TRBV3-1 to TRBJ2-7, with 9 bases aligning to TRBD1. This CDR3 has 15 amino acids. V was pared by 5 bases and J by 1 base, with 6 bases of the junction left unmatched. The germline CDR1 and CDR2 sequences are LGHDT and YNNKEL (reference sequence). This CDR3 reads CASSKTGGSSYEQYF. CDR3 nucleotides: TGTGCCAGCAGCAAGACAGGGGGTTCTTCCTACGAGCAGTACTTC.

The rearrangement uses TRBV20-1 and TRBJ2-1; 13 bases line up with TRBD2. Germline assignment: CDR1 DFQATT and CDR2 SNEGSKA (reference sequence). V gave up 7 bases and J gave up 12 bases; unmatched junction bases: 9. The length of the CDR3 is 13 residues. The CDR3 loop is CSVTSGRADGQFF. DNA of the CDR3: TGCAGTGTAACTAGCGGGAGGGCCGATGGGCAGTTCTTC.